This T cell receptor beta chain was observed in a study of T cell clonality in common variable immunodeficiency. Sequencing input was equivalent genomic DNA from CVID and controls. This table comes from immunoSEQ multiplex PCR, and its TCRdb copy is limited to in-frame clones, with some not included. The sample includes roughly 28,000 clones, none of them occurring once. This CDR3 region has 15 residues. Per the germline V gene, CDR1 is SGHTA and CDR2 is FQGNSA. The germline V and J ends were trimmed by 4 bases and 9 bases, with 19 bases remaining between them. Blood samples were heparinized, about 5 to 8 ml per donor. Remarks on this clone: Its antigen remains unknown. From the germline J gene comes the end of the CDR3, since the read stops 3 residues before it. Distinct nucleotide sequences in the sample also encode this CDR3.

Study-wide results and caveats: Fewer deletions and N-nucleotide insertions were reportedly seen in common variable immunodeficiency TCR beta sequences.

This sequence was found in a person aged 18-70 years in good health. The chain joins TRBV7-2 to TRBJ2-1, with D perhaps matching TRBD1 (6 bases). Sequencing was performed on peripheral blood mononuclear cells. This CDR3 reads CASSSGQGVSSEQFF. The CDR3 bases that were read are TGTGCCAGCAGCTCGGGACAAGGGGTATCGAGTGAG. The full variable domain, in which reference TRBV7-2 and TRBJ2-1 provide the parts outside the CDR3, is GAGVSQSPSNKVTEKGKDVELRCDPISGHTALYWYRQSLGQGLEFLIYFQGNSAPDKSGLPSDRFSAERTGGSVSTLTIQRTQQEDSAVYLCASSSGQGVSSEQFFGPGTRLTVL.